This entry features one T cell receptor (beta chain) sequence. It has no known antigen specificity. Qualities for individual bases were not recorded, and no much larger clone is one base off. A second Seattle source provided samples from volunteer blood donors who had recovered from COVID-19. The collaborating institutions used their own protocols to collect whole blood in K2EDTA tubes. For TCRbeta analysis, collaborators shipped samples in one of three forms: frozen whole blood, isolated PBMCs, or DNA extracted from either of those sample types. This specimen belongs to a study of blood T cell repertoires in COVID-19 (dated by TCRdb to about 2020). Turning to the overall study: Samples from collaborators originated in the United States, Italy and Spain and spanned both the acute and convalescent phases of COVID-19. The prospective study material was composed of cDNA or gDNA derived from T cells, B-cell-depleted T cells, or PBMCs. Deeply sampled blood TCRbeta repertoires from subjects exposed to, actively infected with, or recovered from COVID-19 were included in the dataset. The repertoires were released in a freely available public database meant as a resource for research on the immune response to SARS-CoV-2. The samples were drawn from the first 160 participants of the ongoing ImmuneRACE study and from 1,200 or so subjects provided by 6 global collaborators. Nearly every sample came with metadata listing a de-identified subject ID, COVID-19 status, age in years and sex. Where HLA class I and class II types were available, the types were taken from metadata supplied by the sample provider, not from assay-based typing.

The immunoSEQ Assay, a bias-controlled multiplex PCR, was used to amplify TCRbeta CDR3 regions from genomic DNA. In the source study's methods: Within the assay, amplification of reference gene primers was used to estimate how many nucleated cells each sample contained. Sequence reads were collapsed and filtered to measure the absolute abundance of every unique TCRbeta CDR3 rearrangement. For each sample, productive Simpson clonality was calculated as the square root of Simpson's diversity index across productive rearrangements. As stored in TCRdb, this immuneACCESS dataset retains in-frame rearrangements with V and J assigned. A fraction of the clones does not appear; measured against another copy, unresolved V genes explain less than half of the discrepancy, and the remainder lacks a known reason. V, J and clone size reflect that table, while D and trimming were determined from the DNA. Recorded for this sample are 200,000 to 300,000 clones; approximately 86% of them occurred a single time. The ten largest clones represent around 6.9% of the sample.

The study at large found these results: How much clinical and demographic metadata was included differed by source and by participant, and the metadata was provided uncurated.

CDR1 and CDR2, looked up from the germline V gene, are SNHLY and FYNNEI. V and J are trimmed by 4 bases and 0 bases, and the gene matches miss 14 bases of the junction. The CDR3 measures 19 amino acids from cysteine to phenylalanine. Only the CDR3 DNA is retained, 57 bases long and in frame from the first base. Material for sequencing was peripheral blood. The chain is encoded by TRBV2 joined to TRBJ2-3, with TRBD2 identical over 9 junction bases. This TCR was recovered from a man aged 60 to 69 who had recovered from COVID-19. The CDR3 region: CASSGPGGASGVSTDTQYF. The nucleotide sequence reads TGTGCCAGCAGTGGACCCGGGGGGGCTAGCGGGGTGAGCACAGATACGCAGTATTTT.